Shown below are 32 T cell receptor beta chains from a single sample sequenced in a study of T-cell reconstitution after alpha-beta-depleted transplantation in children. A TCRbeta library incorporating unique molecular identifiers was prepared. TCRdb passed the PCR reads through MiXCR, listing each CDR3 protein once. The data show approximately 200,000 distinct CDR3 sequences, with about 14% seen just once and roughly 13% held by the top ten. This specimen consisted of PBMCs from the stem cell graft donor, obtained from the stem cell graft. Receptor source: a human donor who donated a stem cell graft to a child with acute lymphoblastic leukemia.

Concerning this clonotype: Since a much larger clone is just one base distant, this may be a read error. The chain carries TRBV6-1 and TRBJ2-7; possibly TRBD1 or TRBD2 for D (6 bases each). The ends were cut back, 2 bases at V and 5 bases at J, with 13 bases in the middle. This CDR3 is built from 14 residues. The germline V gene encodes CDR1 MNHNS and CDR2 SASEGT. DNA for the CDR3: TGTGCCAGCAGTGAAACTCAGGGGAGGAACGAGCAGTACTTC. Its translation is CASSETQGRNEQYF.

The chain is built from TRBV20-1 and TRBJ2-5; TRBD2 is a possible D gene (6 bases). Germline loops: CDR1 DFQATT, CDR2 SNEGSKA (reference sequence). The CDR3 sequence is 15 residues long. The CDR3 DNA reads TGCAGCGGTGGCCAGGGACCGGGAGCCCCAGAGACCCAGTACTTC. Protein sequence: CSGGQGPGAPETQYF.

In the case of this clonotype: This may come from a read error, since a much larger clone is one base off. The CDR3 sequence: CASSPGQDTGELFF. CDR3 bases: TGTGCCAGCAGCCCGGGACAGGACACCGGGGAGCTGTTTTTT. J is TRBJ2-2 and V is TRBV7-8; the match to TRBD1 covers 8 bases. The CDR3 sequence is 14 residues long. The trim removed 5 bases at V and 3 bases at J, leaving 2 bases unmatched. The germline V gene has CDR1 SGHVS and CDR2 FQNEAQ. The whole variable domain, filled in from reference TRBV7-8 and TRBJ2-2, reads GAGVSQSPRYKVAKRGQDVALRCDPISGHVSLFWYQQALGQGPEFLTYFQNEAQLDKSGLPSDRFFAERPEGSVSTLKIQRTQQEDSAVYLCASSPGQDTGELFFGEGSRLTVL.

This clonotype was seen repeatedly, ten times or more. The chain joins TRBV28 to TRBJ1-5; D is undetermined. The CDR3 runs 19 residues. Germline V gene sequence: CDR1 MDHEN, CDR2 SYDVKM. V gave up 3 bases and J gave up 0 bases, with 21 bases separating them. The CDR3 here is CASSFLRRAEPYSNQPQHF. In DNA form, the CDR3 reads TGTGCCAGCAGTTTCCTACGGAGGGCGGAGCCTTATAGCAATCAGCCCCAGCATTTT.

Only one count was recorded for this clonotype. Given a much more abundant clone one base away, this may be a read error. The conserved final phenylalanine or tryptophan is absent from the CDR3, which likely points to a read error. J is TRBJ1-2 and V is TRBV5-1; D is unclear. V lost 4 bases to trimming and J lost 1 base, with 11 bases between them. From germline, CDR1 is SGHRS and CDR2 YFSETQ. The CDR3 consists of 14 residues. The CDR3 region has the DNA TGCGCCAGCAGCCCAGCGGAGCTTAACTATGGCTACACCCTC. It encodes CASSPAELNYGYTL.

This clonotype appeared a few times. The chain combines TRBV29-1 with TRBJ1-2, with D maybe TRBD1 (5 bases). The CDR3 contains 11 residues. Trimming cost V 0 bases and J 8 bases, with 7 bases left between them. Germline-derived CDR1 and CDR2 are SQVTM and ANQGSEA. The chain's CDR3 is CSVEEGEGYTF. The CDR3 DNA follows: TGCAGCGTTGAAGAGGGGGAGGGCTACACCTTC.

At least ten counts were recorded for this clonotype. The chain is built from TRBV29-1 and TRBJ2-1, with no clear D. With 7 bases removed from V and 4 bases from J, the gap between germline ends came to 8 bases. Looked up from germline, CDR1 is SQVTM and CDR2 is ANQGSEA. This CDR3 comprises 11 residues. The CDR3 nucleotides read TGCAGCGCAAACACTTACAATGAGCAGTTCTTC. Residues: CSANTYNEQFF.

This clonotype was seen many times. The chain couples TRBV6-1 to TRBJ1-1; D possibly corresponds to TRBD1 (6 bases). Trimming stripped 10 bases from V and 2 bases from J, with 14 bases between. This CDR3 has 13 amino acids. Germline values: CDR1 MNHNS, CDR2 SASEGT. The CDR3 region is CATHREVNTEAFF. CDR3 nucleotide sequence: TGTGCCACCCACAGGGAGGTTAACACTGAAGCTTTCTTT.

This clonotype has a count of ten or more. This chain uses TRBV10-3 with TRBJ2-1; weak D call: TRBD2 (6 bases). The V gene's germline CDR1 is ENHRY and CDR2 SYGVKD. The V and J ends lost 2 bases and 8 bases respectively, with 16 bases between them. This CDR3 is built from 15 residues. The CDR3 sequence is CAISEGTRRPDEQFF. CDR3 DNA sequence: TGTGCCATCAGTGAGGGGACTCGACGGCCGGATGAGCAGTTCTTC.

A few counts support this clonotype. The chain uses TRBV7-6 and TRBJ2-7, with a weak D call TRBD2 (5 bases). There are 17 residues in the CDR3. V gave up 5 bases and J gave up 5 bases, with 25 bases separating them. Germline V gene data show CDR1 as SGHVS and CDR2 as FNYEAQ. The DNA of the CDR3 is TGTGCCAGCAGCAAACGGACTCAACACCTTTCAACTGACGAGCAGTACTTC. As protein: CASSKRTQHLSTDEQYF.

This clonotype turned up a few times. The chain employs TRBV28 and TRBJ1-1; the match to TRBD1 covers 8 bases. Trimming removed 6 bases from V and 0 bases from J; junction bases left unmatched: 6. This CDR3 has 15 amino acids. CDR1 is MDHEN and CDR2 is SYDVKM in the germline V gene. CDR3 in DNA: TGTGCCAGCAGAAGGGACAGGCTCCTGAACACTGAAGCTTTCTTT. Residues: CASRRDRLLNTEAFF.

To note about this clonotype: A much larger clone differs from this one at a single base, so this may be a read error. This sequence joins TRBV29-1 and TRBJ2-2; 7 positions agree with TRBD1. The length of the CDR3 is 13 residues. Germline V lookup: CDR1 SQVTM, CDR2 ANQGSEA. The V gene end was trimmed by 7 bases and the J gene end by 6 bases; junction bases not matched to a gene: 8. The chain's CDR3 is CSADRQGAGELFF. CDR3 bases: TGCAGCGCGGACCGGCAGGGGGCCGGGGAGCTGTTTTTT.

This clonotype was recorded many times. This chain links TRBV7-2 with TRBJ2-3; TRBD2 aligns across 9 bases. The trim removed 2 bases at V and 2 bases at J, leaving 8 bases unmatched. Germline CDR1 reads SGHTA; CDR2 reads FQGNSA. CDR3 length: 17 amino acids. CDR3 amino acids: CASSLRPSGANTDTQYF. Written as DNA, the CDR3 is TGTGCCAGCAGCTTAAGGCCTAGCGGGGCAAACACAGATACGCAGTATTTT.

This clonotype was recorded at least ten times. The chain uses TRBV11-1 and TRBJ1-4; unclear D gene. Per the germline V gene, CDR1 is SGHAT and CDR2 is FQDESV (reference sequence). V was trimmed by 4 bases and J by 0 bases, leaving 18 bases between them. This CDR3 has 18 amino acids. CDR3 residues: CASSYSSTREATNEKLFF. CDR3 sequence (DNA): TGTGCCAGCAGCTACAGTTCTACGAGGGAGGCAACTAATGAAAAACTGTTTTTT. Supplemented by reference TRBV11-1 and TRBJ1-4, the full variable domain reads EAEVAQSPRYKITEKSQAVAFWCDPISGHATLYWYRQILGQGPELLVQFQDESVVDDSQLPKDRFSAERLKGVDSTLKIQPAELGDSAMYLCASSYSSTREATNEKLFFGSGTQLSVL.

This clonotype was seen at least ten times. This rearrangement joins TRBV20-1 to TRBJ1-5; no clear D. The CDR3 is 14 residues long. Trimming took 3 bases from V and 0 from J, leaving 9 bases between them. The germline V gene has CDR1 DFQATT and CDR2 SNEGSKA (reference sequence). The CDR3 protein is CSASSDISNQPQHF. CDR3 nucleotides: TGCAGTGCTAGCTCGGATATTAGCAATCAGCCCCAGCATTTT.

This clonotype was observed a handful of times. The chain has TRBV7-2 and TRBJ2-7, with 8 nucleotides matching TRBD2. Per germline, CDR1 SGHTA and CDR2 FQGNSA. There are 14 residues in the CDR3. J was trimmed by 5 bases and V by 5 bases; bases with no gene match: 8. The CDR3 region has the DNA TGTGCCAGCAGCCGGAGCGGGAGTATCCACGAGCAGTACTTC. It translates to CASSRSGSIHEQYF.

This clonotype has ten or more counts. The chain combines TRBV29-1 with TRBJ1-1; D is unclear. V was clipped by 4 bases and J by 5 bases, with 20 bases between them. CDR3 length: 15 residues. Germline V gene data show CDR1 as SQVTM and CDR2 as ANQGSEA. The CDR3 protein is CSVVHRGLGRTEAFF. The CDR3 bases are TGCAGCGTTGTCCATAGAGGACTCGGTCGAACTGAAGCTTTCTTT.

Many counts were recorded for this clonotype. The V and J genes are TRBV6-5 and TRBJ2-2; no reliable D call. The germline CDR1 and CDR2 sequences are MNHEY and SVGAGI. Trimming took 0 bases from V and 6 from J, leaving 11 bases between them. CDR3 length equals 15 residues. In nucleotides, the CDR3 is TGTGCCAGCAGTTACTCGATAGGCGAGGCCGGGGAGCTGTTTTTT. Translated: CASSYSIGEAGELFF.

In its sample, this clonotype was seen many times. The J gene is TRBJ2-2, the V gene TRBV12-3 or TRBV12-4, with D unclear. The CDR3 spans 13 residues. Trimming took 9 bases from V and 1 from J, leaving 9 bases between them. CDR3: CASTLQNTGELFF. CDR3 coding DNA: TGTGCCAGTACGCTGCAGAACACCGGGGAGCTGTTTTTT.

This clonotype was seen repeatedly, ten times or more. The rearrangement uses TRBV7-2 and TRBJ1-2, with 9 bases that match TRBD1. The CDR3 runs to 15 residues. V was pared by 3 bases and J by 4 bases, with 6 bases of the junction left unmatched. Germline V gives CDR1 SGHTA, CDR2 FQGNSA. The CDR3 spells CASSFGWTGAYGYTF. CDR3 coding DNA: TGTGCCAGCAGCTTTGGTTGGACAGGGGCCTATGGCTACACCTTC.

This clonotype was observed many times. V is TRBV12-3 or TRBV12-4 and J is TRBJ2-3; TRBD1 agrees at 7 bases. There are 16 residues in the CDR3. Trimming removed 4 bases from V and 0 bases from J; junction bases left unmatched: 7. The CDR3 sequence: CASSSYRGASTDTQYF. The DNA for the CDR3 is TGTGCCAGCAGTTCCTACAGGGGCGCCAGCACAGATACGCAGTATTTT.

V and J are TRBV20-1 and TRBJ2-7, with TRBD1 matching 12 bases. The CDR3 is made up of 15 amino acids. The V gene end was trimmed by 6 bases and the J gene end by 4 bases; junction bases not matched to a gene: 10. Germline V gene data show CDR1 as DFQATT and CDR2 as SNEGSKA (reference sequence). The CDR3 loop reads CSARNRDRGQYEQYF. CDR3 nucleotide sequence: TGCAGTGCCCGAAACCGGGACAGGGGGCAATACGAGCAGTACTTC.

In its sample, this clonotype was seen many times. CDR3 DNA: TGTGCCAGCAGTTTAACTGGAGTGGAAGAGACCCAGTACTTC. Protein sequence: CASSLTGVEETQYF. The genes are TRBV12-3 or TRBV12-4 and TRBJ2-5, with D uncertain. CDR3 length equals 14 residues. V was pared by 2 bases and J by 3 bases, with 10 bases between.

This clonotype was detected ten times or more. The gene calls are TRBV28 and TRBJ2-4; D is undetermined. V lost 1 base, J lost 8 bases, and 27 bases lay in between. Germline V gene lookup returns CDR1 MDHEN and CDR2 SYDVKM. The CDR3 covers 19 residues. CDR3 protein: CASSLLRGVGYYPTDIQYF. The CDR3 nucleotides are TGTGCCAGCAGTTTATTACGTGGGGTTGGGTACTACCCCACGGACATTCAGTACTTC.

This clonotype was observed a few times. The chain joins TRBV12-3 or TRBV12-4 to TRBJ1-1; D may be TRBD1 (5 bases). V was trimmed by 1 base and J by 4 bases, leaving 22 bases between them. The CDR3 length is 18 residues. This CDR3 reads CASSLGQYSLNEGTEAFF. DNA of the CDR3: TGTGCCAGCAGTTTAGGACAGTACAGTCTCAATGAGGGCACTGAAGCTTTCTTT.

For this clonotype: Sequence at one end of the junction differs from germline and may be a read error. The chain recombines TRBV29-1 with TRBJ2-6; D is perhaps TRBD1 (5 bases). Germline V gene lookup returns CDR1 SQVTM and CDR2 ANQGSEA. This CDR3 comprises 16 residues. The CDR3 coding sequence is TGCAGCGTCGCTCTGGACGGCTACTCTGGGGCCAACGGCCTGACTTTC. The encoded protein is CSVALDGYSGANGLTF.

This clonotype appeared many times. The V call is TRBV29-1, the J call TRBJ1-2; 10 nucleotides agree with TRBD1. The germline CDR1 and CDR2 sequences are SQVTM and ANQGSEA. The V segment lost 6 bases and the J segment 10 bases; nucleotides outside the gene matches: 5. The CDR3 length is 11 residues. CDR3 amino acids: CSVGQGGDYTF. The DNA of the CDR3 is TGCAGCGTCGGACAGGGGGGTGACTACACCTTC.

This clonotype was detected ten times or more. The chain joins TRBV25-1 to TRBJ2-6; the D gene is possibly TRBD1 (6 bases). Trimming left V 5 bases short and J 2 bases short, with 10 bases between. CDR3 length: 15 residues. Germline CDR1 is MGHDK and CDR2 is SYGVNS. This CDR3 is CASSRPGAGANVLTF. CDR3 sequence (DNA): TGTGCCAGCAGTAGACCAGGGGCTGGGGCCAACGTCCTGACTTTC.

This clonotype was counted many times. The rearrangement uses TRBV7-2 and TRBJ1-2; no clear D. Germline V gene data show CDR1 as SGHTA and CDR2 as FQGNSA. The CDR3 consists of 14 residues. V lost 0 bases, J lost 3 bases, and 8 bases lay in between. CDR3 DNA: TGTGCCAGCAGCTTAGCGCGGGGTTACTATGGCTACACCTTC. Encoded protein: CASSLARGYYGYTF.

The V gene is TRBV12-3 or TRBV12-4, the J gene TRBJ2-1; TRBD2 matches 9 bases. The CDR3 loop spans 15 amino acids. V lost 6 bases, J lost 9 bases, and 12 bases stayed unmatched. CDR3 bases: TGTGCCAGCAGCTCCCCCGGCGGGCGGGAGGGTGAGCAGTTCTTC. It specifies CASSSPGGREGEQFF.

Many counts were recorded for this clonotype. This rearrangement joins TRBV2 to TRBJ2-3, with D unresolved. V was pared by 10 bases and J by 2 bases, with 16 bases between. The CDR3 contains 14 residues. The germline gives CDR1 SNHLY, CDR2 FYNNEI. The CDR3 DNA sequence: TGTGCCACCAAGGAAGTGGGAAACACAGATACGCAGTATTTT. The encoded protein is CATKEVGNTDTQYF.

Ten or more counts support this clonotype. The chain uses TRBV12-3 or TRBV12-4 and TRBJ1-5; D ambiguous. The V end lost 5 bases, the J end lost 2 bases, and 13 bases lay between the germline ends. The CDR3 is 15 amino acids. CDR3 DNA: TGTGCCAGCAGTCCCCCGGGTTCCGGCAATCAGCCCCAGCATTTT. It encodes CASSPPGSGNQPQHF.